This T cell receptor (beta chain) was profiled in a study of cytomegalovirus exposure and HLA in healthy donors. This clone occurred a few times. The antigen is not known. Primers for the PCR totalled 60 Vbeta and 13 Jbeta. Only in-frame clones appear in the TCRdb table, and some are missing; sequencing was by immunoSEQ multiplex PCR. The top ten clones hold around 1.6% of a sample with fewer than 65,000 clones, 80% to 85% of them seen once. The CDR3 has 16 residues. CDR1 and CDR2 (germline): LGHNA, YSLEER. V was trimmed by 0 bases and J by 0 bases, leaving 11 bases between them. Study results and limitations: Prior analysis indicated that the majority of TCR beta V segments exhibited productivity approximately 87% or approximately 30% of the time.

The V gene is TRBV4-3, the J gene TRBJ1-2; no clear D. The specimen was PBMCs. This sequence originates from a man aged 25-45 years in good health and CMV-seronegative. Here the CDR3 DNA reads TGCGCCAGCAGCCAAGAGGTGACCGCGGCTAACTATGGCTACACCTTC. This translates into CASSQEVTAANYGYTF.